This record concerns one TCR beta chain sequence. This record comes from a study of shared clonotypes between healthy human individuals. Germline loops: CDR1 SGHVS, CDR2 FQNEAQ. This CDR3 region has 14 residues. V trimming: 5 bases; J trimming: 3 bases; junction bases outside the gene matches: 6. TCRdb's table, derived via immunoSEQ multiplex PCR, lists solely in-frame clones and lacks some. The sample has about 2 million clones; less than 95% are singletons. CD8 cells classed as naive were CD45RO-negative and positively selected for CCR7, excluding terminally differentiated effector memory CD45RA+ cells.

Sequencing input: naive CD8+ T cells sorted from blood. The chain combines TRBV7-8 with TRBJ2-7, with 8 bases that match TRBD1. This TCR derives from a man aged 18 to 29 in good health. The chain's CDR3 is CASSLYGTGYEQYF. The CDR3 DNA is TGTGCCAGCAGCCTATATGGGACAGGCTACGAGCAGTACTTC.